This T cell receptor beta chain was captured by sequencing in a study of T cells in narcolepsy. V dropped 6 bases and J dropped 1; count of bases not matched to a gene: 2. The CDR3 runs to 15 residues. CDR1 is SGDLS, CDR2 YYNGEE, per germline. In the case of this clone: Its antigen is unidentified.

TCRdb keeps only in-frame clones here, not all; method: immunoSEQ multiplex PCR. The sample has 20,000 to 25,000 clones; approximately 85% are singletons. Findings and limits, study-wide: Autoreactive HCRT-specific and TRIB2-specific clonotypes were marked in same-patient CSF-versus-blood CD4+ comparisons. Healthy controls reportedly lacked the autoreactive clonotypes serially found in patients' blood. Autoreactive clone sequences were missing from some blood memory CD4+ repertoires.

The sample comprised memory (CD45RA-) CD4+ T cells from blood. The chain employs TRBV9 and TRBJ2-5; the match to TRBD2 covers 14 bases. The clonotype comes from a human donor in good health. DNA of the CDR3: TGTGCCAGCACCGGGACTAGCGGGAGCCAAGAGACCCAGTACTTC. Translated: CASTGTSGSQETQYF. Variable domain in full (rest from reference TRBV9 and TRBJ2-5): DSGVTQTPKHLITATGQRVTLRCSPRSGDLSVYWYQQSLDQGLQFLIQYYNGEERAKGNILERFSAQQFPDLHSELNLSSLELGDSALYFCASTGTSGSQETQYFGPGTRLLVL.